One T cell receptor (beta chain) is described in this entry. Antigen specificity is unknown. These data originate in a study of T-cell memory formation after mild COVID-19. Study-level points and caveats: Pre-infection memory held some responding clones, suggesting pre-existing cross-reactive T cells responded.

The authors produced TCR alpha and TCR beta cDNA libraries with sample barcodes and UMIs by 5'RACE using constant-segment primers. TCRdb itself ran the 5' RACE reads through MiXCR, one entry per CDR3 protein. The table lists more than 85,000 distinct CDR3 sequences, more than 9.5% of them singletons. The CDR3 extends over 14 amino acids. The V end lost 3 bases, the J end lost 0 bases, and 8 bases lay between the germline ends. V is TRBV12-3 or TRBV12-4 and J is TRBJ1-1, with D unclear. The clonotype was recovered from a man aged 18 to 29 who had mild COVID-19 (a few samples of this study predate the infection). Cell type and time point are not known. The sample was PBMCs or a T cell subset sorted from them (not recorded which). The DNA for the CDR3 is TGTGCCAGCAGTTTTGGCAGGATGAACACTGAAGCTTTCTTT. Translating gives CASSFGRMNTEAFF.